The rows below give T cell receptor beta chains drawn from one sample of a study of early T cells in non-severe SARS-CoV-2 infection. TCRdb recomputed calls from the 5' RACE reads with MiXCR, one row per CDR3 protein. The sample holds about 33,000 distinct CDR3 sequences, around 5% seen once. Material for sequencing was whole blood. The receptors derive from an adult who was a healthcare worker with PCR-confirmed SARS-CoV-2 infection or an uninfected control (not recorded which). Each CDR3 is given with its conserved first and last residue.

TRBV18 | CVSSPHDRVNTEAFF
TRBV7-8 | CASITGTANTEAFF
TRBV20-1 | CSATGIGPGNYGYTF
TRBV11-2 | CASSSGYEQYF
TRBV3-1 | CASSRTSGGNEQFF
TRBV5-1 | CASSSGQYQETQYF
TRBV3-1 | CASSQDRGREAFF
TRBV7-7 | CASSPGVTLGTGELFF
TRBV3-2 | CASSQDGGTGELFF
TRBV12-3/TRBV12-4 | CASRGTGLNTEAFF
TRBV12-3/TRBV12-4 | CASTTGSLGSYEQYF
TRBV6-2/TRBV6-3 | CASSYTQSSQPQHF
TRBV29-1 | CSVTRTGVETQYF
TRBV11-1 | CASSFRLATETQYF
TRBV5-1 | CASSLGDRGYEQYF
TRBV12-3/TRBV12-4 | CASRAGEEDSNQPQHF
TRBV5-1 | CASSLVWRGLTDTQYF
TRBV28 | CASIPRDTYGYTF
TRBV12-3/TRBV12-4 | CASSPTGTGRYEQYF
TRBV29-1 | CSVEARDSYDNEQFF
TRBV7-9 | CASSLPRQGANTGELFF
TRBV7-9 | CASSPLGGSTGYTF
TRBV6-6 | CASSRLAVNNEQFF
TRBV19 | CASSSGQTTDTQYF
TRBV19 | CASSTPSSGQYF
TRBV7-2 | CASSKQPEGNQPQHF
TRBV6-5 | CASSYSDLTASGNTIYF
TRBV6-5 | CASSYTGARTDTQYF
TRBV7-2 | CASSGNRAKLFF
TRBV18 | CASSPGGETQYF
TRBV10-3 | CAISGEGSLYGYTF
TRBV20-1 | CSARDQQGVNTIYF